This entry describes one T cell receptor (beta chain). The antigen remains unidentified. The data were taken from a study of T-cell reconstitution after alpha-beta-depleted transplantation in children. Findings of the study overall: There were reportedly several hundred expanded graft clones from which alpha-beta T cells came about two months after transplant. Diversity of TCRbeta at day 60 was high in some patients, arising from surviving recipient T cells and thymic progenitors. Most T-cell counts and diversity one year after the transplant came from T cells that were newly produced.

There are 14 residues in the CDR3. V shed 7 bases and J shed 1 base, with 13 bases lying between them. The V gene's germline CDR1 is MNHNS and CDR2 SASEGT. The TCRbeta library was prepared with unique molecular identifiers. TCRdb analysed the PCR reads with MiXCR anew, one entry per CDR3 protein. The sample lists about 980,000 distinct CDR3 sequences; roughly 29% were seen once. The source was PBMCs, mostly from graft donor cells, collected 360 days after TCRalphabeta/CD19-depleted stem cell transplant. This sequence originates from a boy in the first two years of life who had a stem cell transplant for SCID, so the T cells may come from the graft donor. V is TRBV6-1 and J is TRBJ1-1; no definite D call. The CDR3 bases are TGTGCCAGCAAGGTAGTCCAGACGAACACTGAAGCTTTCTTT. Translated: CASKVVQTNTEAFF.